This passage covers 21 T cell receptor beta chains from one sample sequenced in a study of shared clonotypes between healthy human individuals. Libraries were prepared by immunoSEQ multiplex PCR; TCRdb keeps only in-frame clonotypes and omits some of them. The data hold about 2,500,000 clones, with around 94% observed a single time. What was sequenced was naive CD4+ T cells sorted from blood. Regarding subset: CD45RA+ positively selected. Every receptor here comes from a man aged 18 to 30 in good health.

This clone was seen a handful of times. The rearrangement uses TRBV5-6 and TRBJ1-1; D unclear. V lost 5 bases and J lost 8, with 10 bases in between. The CDR3 totals 11 residues. Germline V lookup: CDR1 SGHDT, CDR2 YYEEEE. DNA of the CDR3: TGTGCCAGCAGACGCGGTCCAGAAGCTTTCTTT. This gives the protein CASRRGPEAFF.

The CDR3 bases are TGTGCCACCAGCATCCCCAACGTCGGGACAGGGGGAGAGCAGTACTTC. Protein sequence: CATSIPNVGTGGEQYF. The chain has TRBV15 and TRBJ2-7, with TRBD1 matching over 11 bases. The J segment lost 7 bases and the V segment lost 4 bases, leaving 12 bases of the junction unmatched. CDR3 length: 16 residues. The V gene's germline CDR1 is LNHNV and CDR2 YYDKDF (reference sequence).

This clone was counted a single time. The rearrangement joins TRBV7-9 to TRBJ2-7; D may be TRBD2 (5 bases). V was clipped by 1 base and J by 2 bases, with 18 bases between them. Germline V gene data show CDR1 as SEHNR and CDR2 as FQNEAQ (reference sequence). The CDR3 extends over 17 amino acids. The CDR3 is CASSLGRVGQSPYEQYF. The DNA of the CDR3 is TGTGCCAGCAGCTTAGGGCGGGTAGGTCAGAGCCCCTACGAGCAGTACTTC.

The chain recombines TRBV7-2 with TRBJ2-1; 12 nucleotides align to TRBD2. The CDR3 is 16 residues long. The germline CDR1 and CDR2 sequences are SGHTA and FQGNSA. V was pared by 6 bases and J by 6 bases, with 9 bases of the junction left unmatched. CDR3 residues: CASRSGGTSGFNEQFF. CDR3 nucleotide sequence: TGTGCCAGCAGGTCGGGCGGGACTAGCGGGTTCAATGAGCAGTTCTTC.

A note on this clone: Because the CDR3 is missing its conserved closing phenylalanine or tryptophan, this is likely a read error. The DNA is left out, because the CDR3 cannot be placed on it with certainty; the CDR3 is given as TCRdb lists it. The chain is built from TRBV5-6 and TRBJ2-7. The CDR3 is made up of 12 amino acids, end residues included. Germline assignment: CDR1 SGHDT and CDR2 YYEEEE. This chain's CDR3 is CASSSGGLLFNL.

The chain employs TRBV10-3 and TRBJ2-3; 8 bases map to TRBD2. With V trimmed by 3 bases and J by 5 bases, 7 bases remained unmatched. The CDR3 covers 15 residues. CDR1 and CDR2 from the germline V gene are ENHRY and SYGVKD. The CDR3 DNA reads as TGTGCCATCAGTGACCCGGGGGGGGCCGGAGATACGCAGTATTTT. This translates into CAISDPGGAGDTQYF.

The chain links TRBV19 to TRBJ2-2, with TRBD2 matching over 10 bases. CDR3 length: 17 amino acids. Germline CDR1 is LNHDA and CDR2 is SQIVND (reference sequence). J was trimmed by 0 bases and V by 5 bases; bases with no gene match: 6. The CDR3 coding sequence is TGTGCCAGTAGTTACACAGGACTAGCGGCGAACACCGGGGAGCTGTTTTTT. Protein: CASSYTGLAANTGELFF.

V usage is TRBV30 and J usage is TRBJ2-2, with 8 nucleotides matching TRBD1. Germline CDR1 and CDR2: GTSNPN and SVGIG (reference sequence). This CDR3 spans 14 amino acids. Trimming at V came to 2 bases and at J to 5 bases, leaving 4 bases not matched to a gene. CDR3 residues: CAWSPGGWTGELFF. CDR3 DNA sequence: TGTGCCTGGAGTCCAGGGGGCTGGACCGGGGAGCTGTTTTTT. Full variable domain (remainder filled in from reference TRBV30 and TRBJ2-2): SQTIHQWPATLVQPVGSPLSLECTVEGTSNPNLYWYRQAAGRGLQLLFYSVGIGQISSEVPQNLSASRPQDRQFILSSKKLLLSDSGFYLCAWSPGGWTGELFFGEGSRLTVL.

This clone was observed once. The chain uses TRBV7-9 and TRBJ2-7, with D perhaps TRBD1 or TRBD2 (5 bases each). The germline V and J ends were trimmed by 0 bases and 6 bases, with 12 bases remaining between them. This CDR3 spans 14 amino acids. Looked up from germline, CDR1 is SEHNR and CDR2 is FQNEAQ (reference sequence). In DNA form, the CDR3 reads TGTGCCAGCAGCTTAGCACTAGAGGGGCGCGAGCAGTACTTC. Translated, it gives CASSLALEGREQYF.

V is TRBV5-3 and J is TRBJ2-2; possibly TRBD1 for D (6 bases). TRBV5-3 is an ORF for which the function is uncertain. V was clipped by 7 bases and J by 4 bases, with 14 bases between them. This CDR3 comprises 14 residues. CDR3 amino acids: CARARGGGTGELFF. Here the CDR3 DNA reads TGTGCCAGAGCCAGGGGTGGAGGCACCGGGGAGCTGTTTTTT.

V and J are TRBV30 and TRBJ1-2; TRBD1 might be the D (5 bases). V was pared by 4 bases and J by 7 bases, with 10 bases between. The germline V gene encodes CDR1 GTSNPN and CDR2 SVGIG (reference sequence). This CDR3 is built from 11 residues. CDR3 in amino acids: CAWITGSGYTF. In nucleotides, the CDR3 is TGTGCCTGGATTACAGGTTCTGGCTACACCTTC.

The chain links TRBV10-3 to TRBJ1-2, with D perhaps matching TRBD1 (5 bases). The germline gives CDR1 ENHRY, CDR2 SYGVKD. This CDR3 comprises 15 residues. V was shortened by 2 bases and J by 5 bases, with 15 bases between the two germline ends. This chain's CDR3 is CAISEAGLQGYGYTF. CDR3 DNA: TGTGCCATCAGTGAGGCGGGACTACAAGGTTATGGCTACACCTTC.

For this clone: The germline gene is not matched at one end of the junction; a read error may be the cause. The chain joins TRBV5-1 to TRBJ2-7; D uncertain. The CDR3 has 13 residues. CDR1 and CDR2 (germline): SGHRS, YFSETQ. The CDR3 nucleotides are TGCGCCAGCAGCAGTGTAGACCAAGGGAAAGGCGTCTTC. The encoded protein is CASSSVDQGKGVF.

V usage is TRBV9 and J usage is TRBJ2-7; D is ambiguous. Trimming removed 4 bases at V and 0 bases at J, with 14 bases between. CDR1 is SGDLS, CDR2 YYNGEE, per germline. CDR3 length: 15 amino acids. The CDR3 DNA reads as TGTGCCAGCAGCCTCGACGGTGTTCTCTCCTACGAGCAGTACTTC. Residues: CASSLDGVLSYEQYF. Based on the CDR3 plus reference TRBV9 and TRBJ2-7, the full variable domain is DSGVTQTPKHLITATGQRVTLRCSPRSGDLSVYWYQQSLDQGLQFLIQYYNGEERAKGNILERFSAQQFPDLHSELNLSSLELGDSALYFCASSLDGVLSYEQYFGPGTRLTVT.

The rearrangement links TRBV5-4 to TRBJ2-5; 10 bases are a match to TRBD2. The CDR3 runs to 17 residues. CDR1 SGHNT and CDR2 YYREEE come from the germline V gene (reference sequence). V trimming: 4 bases; J trimming: 4 bases; junction bases outside the gene matches: 13. The CDR3 sequence is CASSPAKLAGVGETQYF. CDR3 sequence (DNA): TGTGCCAGCAGCCCGGCGAAGCTAGCGGGAGTAGGAGAGACCCAGTACTTC.

The rearrangement links TRBV6-6 to TRBJ2-5; 7 bases fit TRBD1. V shed 0 bases, J shed 5 bases, and the junction held 3 bases outside the gene matches. CDR3 length equals 14 residues. Per germline, CDR1 MNHNY and CDR2 SVGAGI (reference sequence). CDR3 DNA: TGTGCCAGCAGTTACTCGAAACAGGGGGAGACCCAGTACTTC. Residues: CASSYSKQGETQYF.

This chain uses TRBV5-6 with TRBJ1-3, with 8 bases fitting TRBD1. The CDR3 is made up of 16 amino acids. The V segment lost 2 bases and the J segment 8 bases; nucleotides outside the gene matches: 12. CDR1 is SGHDT and CDR2 is YYEEEE in the germline V gene. The CDR3 protein is CASSFQGAPVRDTIYF. CDR3 sequence (DNA): TGTGCCAGCAGCTTCCAGGGGGCCCCGGTCCGAGACACCATATATTTT.

This clone was counted a single time. V and J are TRBV29-1 and TRBJ2-5; D remains unclear. The CDR3 length is 15 residues. Trimming cost V 3 bases and J 7 bases, with 21 bases left between them. Per the germline V gene, CDR1 is SQVTM and CDR2 is ANQGSEA. This CDR3 is CSVDPPWPLTGTQYF. CDR3 DNA sequence: TGCAGCGTTGACCCCCCCTGGCCTCTCACGGGGACCCAGTACTTC. The variable domain in full, completed from reference TRBV29-1 and TRBJ2-5, reads SAVISQKPSRDICQRGTSLTIQCQVDSQVTMMFWYRQQPGQSLTLIATANQGSEATYESGFVIDKFPISRPNLTFSTLTVSNMSPEDSSIYLCSVDPPWPLTGTQYFGPGTRLLVL.

V gene TRBV12-5 combines with J gene TRBJ1-1; D unresolved. Per the germline V gene, CDR1 is LGHNT and CDR2 is FRNRAP. The CDR3 is made up of 13 amino acids. V shed 2 bases and J shed 0 bases, with 4 bases lying between them. CDR3 amino acids: CASGLQVNTEAFF. CDR3 bases: TGTGCTAGTGGTTTGCAAGTGAACACTGAAGCTTTCTTT.

The chain has TRBV19 and TRBJ2-5; TRBD2 matches 11 bases. V shed 7 bases and J 4 bases; nucleotides not matched to a gene: 8. Per the germline V gene, CDR1 is LNHDA and CDR2 is SQIVND (reference sequence). The CDR3 consists of 15 residues. CDR3 DNA: TGTGCCAGTAAGGATAGCGGGGGGGCCTCAGAGACCCAGTACTTC. Encoded protein: CASKDSGGASETQYF.

This clone has only a few counts. The chain employs TRBV19 and TRBJ1-1; a weak D match, TRBD1 (6 bases). V was cut by 3 bases and J by 6 bases, with 14 bases left in between. This CDR3 contains 14 residues. Germline CDR1 and CDR2: LNHDA and SQIVND (reference sequence). The CDR3 protein is CASSMGGASAEAFF. CDR3 DNA: TGTGCCAGTAGTATGGGGGGCGCTTCCGCTGAAGCTTTCTTT.